This T cell receptor (beta chain) was recorded in a study of cytomegalovirus exposure and HLA in healthy donors. The study, taken as a whole, reports: Rarity marked most TCR sequences, yet some public TCRs occurred in many donors.

To note about this clone: Its matching antigen is unknown.

This CDR3 has 15 amino acids. The V end lost 1 base, the J end lost 2 bases, and 9 bases lay between the germline ends. The germline V gene encodes CDR1 MGHDK and CDR2 SYGVNS. PCR primers comprised 60 Vbeta and 13 Jbeta primers. Sequencing was performed with immunoSEQ multiplex PCR; in TCRdb, only in-frame clones are kept and a portion is missing. This sample has roughly 100,000 clones, with 82% found just once. The chain uses TRBV25-1 and TRBJ1-3; D possibly corresponds to TRBD1 (5 bases). Sequenced: PBMCs. This TCR was recovered from a man between 45 and 60 years old in good health and CMV-seronegative. CDR3 amino acids: CASSEFGGAGNTIYF. The CDR3 DNA follows: TGTGCCAGCAGTGAATTCGGGGGGGCTGGAAACACCATATATTTT. The full variable domain, its missing parts supplied by reference TRBV25-1 and TRBJ1-3, is EADIYQTPRYLVIGTGKKITLECSQTMGHDKMYWYQQDPGMELHLIHYSYGVNSTEKGDLSSESTVSRIRTEHFPLTLESARPSHTSQYLCASSEFGGAGNTIYFGEGSWLTVV.